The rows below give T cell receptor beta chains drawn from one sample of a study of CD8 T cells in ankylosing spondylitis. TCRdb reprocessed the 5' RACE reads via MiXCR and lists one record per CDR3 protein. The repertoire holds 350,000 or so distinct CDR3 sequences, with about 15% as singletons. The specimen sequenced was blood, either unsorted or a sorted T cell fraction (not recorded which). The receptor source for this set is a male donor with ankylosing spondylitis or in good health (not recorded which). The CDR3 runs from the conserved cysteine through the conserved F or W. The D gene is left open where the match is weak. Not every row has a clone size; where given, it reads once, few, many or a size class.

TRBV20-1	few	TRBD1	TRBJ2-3	CSADRTGREDTQYF	TGCAGTGCTGACCGGACAGGCAGGGAAGATACGCAGTATTTT
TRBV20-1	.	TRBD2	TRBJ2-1	CSARDSLNRGGSTYNEQFF	TGCAGTGCTAGAGACTCACTAAATCGGGGGGGGTCCACCTACAATGAGCAGTTCTTC
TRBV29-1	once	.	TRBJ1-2	CSVAGENYGYTF	TGCAGCGTTGCAGGCGAAAACTATGGCTACACCTTC
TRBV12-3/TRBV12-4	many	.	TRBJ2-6	CASTSIGSGANVLTF	TGTGCCAGCACCTCGATAGGCTCTGGGGCCAACGTCCTGACTTTC
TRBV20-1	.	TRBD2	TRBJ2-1	CSASGTSGFSYNEQFF	TGCAGTGCTTCCGGGACTAGCGGTTTTTCCTACAATGAGCAGTTCTTC
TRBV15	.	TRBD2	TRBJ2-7	CATSRGAAGGSEQYF	TGTGCCACCAGCAGAGGAGCAGCGGGGGGGTCCGAGCAGTACTTC
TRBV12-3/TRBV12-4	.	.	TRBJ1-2	CASSINANYGYTF	TGTGCCAGCAGTATCAACGCTAACTATGGCTACACCTTC
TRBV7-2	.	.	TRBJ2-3	CASSSTNRRGNPDTQYF	TGTGCCAGCAGCTCCACCAATAGAAGGGGCAACCCAGATACGCAGTATTTT
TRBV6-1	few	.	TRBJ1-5	CASSEGELQPQHF	TGTGCCAGCAGTGAAGGAGAGCTCCAGCCCCAGCATTTT
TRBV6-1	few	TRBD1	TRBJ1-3	CASSARRDSGNTIYF	TGTGCCAGCAGTGCGAGACGGGACAGTGGAAACACCATATATTTT
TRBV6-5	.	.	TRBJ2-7	CASSYAAAPAHHEQYF	TGTGCCAGCAGTTACGCGGCGGCCCCGGCCCACCACGAGCAGTACTTC
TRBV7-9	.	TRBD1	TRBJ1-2	CASSLGTGGNYGYTF	TGTGCCAGCAGCTTAGGGACAGGGGGAAACTATGGCTACACCTTC
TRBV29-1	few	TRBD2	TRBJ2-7	CSVGYAGEAYEQYF	TGCAGCGTTGGGTATGCGGGAGAGGCTTACGAGCAGTACTTC
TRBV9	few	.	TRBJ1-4	CASSVAPAQNEKLFF	TGTGCCAGCAGCGTAGCGCCAGCCCAGAATGAAAAACTGTTTTTT
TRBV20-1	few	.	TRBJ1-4	CSARDPGGGFEKLFF	TGCAGTGCTAGAGATCCTGGAGGGGGGTTTGAAAAACTGTTTTTT
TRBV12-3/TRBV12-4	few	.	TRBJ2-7	CASSLGGQGGEQYF	TGTGCCAGCAGTTTAGGGGGCCAGGGGGGCGAGCAGTACTTC
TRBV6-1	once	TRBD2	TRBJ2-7	CASIGGYRYEQYF	TGTGCCAGCATCGGGGGGTATCGGTACGAGCAGTACTTC
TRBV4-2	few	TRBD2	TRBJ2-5	CASSHPGLVGETQYF	TGTGCCAGCAGCCACCCGGGACTAGTCGGAGAGACCCAGTACTTC
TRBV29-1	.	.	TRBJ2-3	CSVDPPSDTQYF	TGCAGCGTAGACCCCCCTTCGGATACGCAGTATTTT
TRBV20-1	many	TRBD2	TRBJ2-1	CSARDMGSGTYNEQFF	TGCAGTGCTAGAGATATGGGAAGCGGGACCTACAATGAGCAGTTCTTC
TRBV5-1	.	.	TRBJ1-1	CASSLAGRSEAFF	TGCGCCAGCAGCTTGGCGGGGCGTTCTGAAGCTTTCTTT
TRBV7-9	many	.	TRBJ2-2	CASSLMGPMELFF	TGTGCCAGCAGCTTGATGGGACCGATGGAGCTGTTTTTT
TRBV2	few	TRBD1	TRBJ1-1	CASSRQGANTEAFF	TGTGCCAGCAGCAGACAGGGGGCGAACACTGAAGCTTTCTTT
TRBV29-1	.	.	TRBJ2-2	CSVGTGPYTGELFF	TGCAGCGTTGGAACAGGTCCCTACACCGGGGAGCTGTTTTTT
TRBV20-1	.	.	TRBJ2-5	CSARRTVQETQYF	TGCAGTGCTAGAAGGACGGTCCAAGAGACCCAGTACTTC
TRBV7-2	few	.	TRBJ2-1	CASSLGGQPEEQFF	TGTGCCAGCAGCTTGGGGGGCCAGCCAGAGGAGCAGTTCTTC
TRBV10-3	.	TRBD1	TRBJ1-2	CAISEEGALGYTF	TGTGCCATCAGTGAGGAGGGGGCGCTCGGCTACACCTTC